A single sample gave rise to the 26 T cell receptor beta chains below, sequenced in a study of blood T cell repertoires in COVID-19. TCRdb keeps only in-frame clones here, not all; method: immunoSEQ multiplex PCR. This table has fewer than 200,000 clones, about 90% appearing once. Specimen: peripheral blood. All receptors derive from a man aged 60 to 69 with active or convalescent COVID-19.

CDR3 region: CASSRTGTGVEKLFF. CDR3 DNA sequence: TGCGCCAGCAGCCGGACCGGGACAGGGGTAGAAAAACTGTTTTTT. The J gene is TRBJ1-4, the V gene TRBV4-1, with 10 bases that match TRBD1. The CDR3 consists of 15 residues. V shed 4 bases, J shed 8 bases, and the junction held 7 bases outside the gene matches. Germline CDR1 is MGHRA and CDR2 is YSYEKL.

The genes are TRBV6-5 and TRBJ1-1; D is undetermined. The length of the CDR3 is 13 residues. CDR1 and CDR2 (germline): MNHEY, SVGAGI. V was clipped by 2 bases and J by 3 bases, with 7 bases between them. CDR3 DNA: TGTGCCAGCAGTTACAACAGTCACACTGAAGCTTTCTTT. It translates to CASSYNSHTEAFF.

The chain uses TRBV2 and TRBJ1-5; unclear D gene. Deletions cut 6 bases from V and 7 bases from J, with 16 bases between. The CDR3 totals 14 residues. Germline loops: CDR1 SNHLY, CDR2 FYNNEI. The CDR3 DNA reads as TGTGCCAGCAGAGACCCGGGGAGAGGGCAGCCCCAGCATTTT. This translates into CASRDPGRGQPQHF.

The rearrangement joins TRBV30 to TRBJ1-2, with TRBD1 identical over 10 bases. With V trimmed by 1 base and J by 9 bases, 11 bases remained unmatched. The CDR3 consists of 15 residues. Looked up from germline, CDR1 is GTSNPN and CDR2 is SVGIG (reference sequence). The CDR3 coding sequence is TGTGCCTGGAGTGCGAAACCGGGACAGGGGAATCGCTACACCTTC. Amino acid sequence: CAWSAKPGQGNRYTF.

V is TRBV10-3 and J is TRBJ1-2, with D perhaps matching TRBD1 (6 bases). The V gene's germline CDR1 is ENHRY and CDR2 SYGVKD. V was trimmed by 4 bases and J by 2 bases, leaving 17 bases between them. The CDR3 length is 16 residues. The CDR3 here is CAISARRDTSNYGYTF. DNA for the CDR3: TGTGCCATCAGTGCGCGCCGGGACACCTCGAACTATGGCTACACCTTC.

The chain carries TRBV5-1 and TRBJ1-2; tentative D call: TRBD1 (6 bases). In germline, CDR1 is SGHRS, CDR2 YFSETQ. CDR3 length equals 15 residues. V lost 0 bases, J lost 2 bases, and 11 bases lay in between. Written as DNA, the CDR3 is TGCGCCAGCAGCTTGGGGACAGCTCTAAACTATGGCTACACCTTC. Translating gives CASSLGTALNYGYTF. Full variable domain (missing parts from reference TRBV5-1 and TRBJ1-2): KAGVTQTPRYLIKTRGQQVTLSCSPISGHRSVSWYQQTPGQGLQFLFEYFSETQRNKGNFPGRFSGRQFSNSRSEMNVSTLELGDSALYLCASSLGTALNYGYTFGSGTRLTVV.

The gene calls are TRBV6-5 and TRBJ1-1; D is undetermined. CDR1 MNHEY and CDR2 SVGAGI come from the germline V gene. The CDR3 covers 14 residues. Trimming took 0 bases from V and 7 from J, leaving 12 bases between them. CDR3 region: CASSYSAARSEAFF. In DNA form, the CDR3 reads TGTGCCAGCAGTTACTCTGCAGCGAGGAGTGAAGCTTTCTTT.

Note on this clone: The same CDR3 arises from other DNA sequences in this sample as well. The rearrangement uses TRBV12-3 or TRBV12-4 and TRBJ2-7, with D possibly matching TRBD1 (6 bases). The CDR3 runs to 12 residues. The V and J ends lost 2 bases and 6 bases respectively, with 8 bases between them. CDR3 sequence (DNA): TGTGCCAGCAGTTTAATGGGGGCCGAGCAGTACTTC. Protein: CASSLMGAEQYF.

This CDR3 reads CASSLGTGFSNAEAFF. The CDR3, as DNA: TGTGCCAGCTCACTCGGGACAGGGTTTAGTAATGCTGAAGCTTTCTTT. The chain uses TRBV18 and TRBJ1-1; 9 bases are shared with TRBD1. CDR3 size: 16 residues. Trimming removed 4 bases from V and 6 bases from J; junction bases left unmatched: 12. From germline, CDR1 is KGHSH and CDR2 LQKENI. Full variable domain (remainder filled in from reference TRBV18 and TRBJ1-1): NAGVMQNPRHLVRRRGQEARLRCSPMKGHSHVYWYRQLPEEGLKFMVYLQKENIIDESGMPKERFSAEFPKEGPSILRIQQVVRGDSAAYFCASSLGTGFSNAEAFFGQGTRLTVV.

The genes are TRBV9 and TRBJ1-4; TRBD1 might be the D (5 bases). CDR1 and CDR2 from the germline V gene are SGDLS and YYNGEE. This CDR3 has 15 amino acids. Trimming stripped 1 base from V and 3 bases from J, with 10 bases between. The CDR3: CASSVYGGANEKLFF. The CDR3 coding sequence is TGTGCCAGCAGCGTATATGGAGGGGCTAATGAAAAACTGTTTTTT.

The chain recombines TRBV18 with TRBJ1-2, with 7 bases identical to TRBD1. Germline CDR1 and CDR2: KGHSH and LQKENI. V lost 3 bases to trimming and J lost 2 bases; unmatched junction nucleotides: 6. This CDR3 has 15 amino acids. The CDR3 bases are TGTGCCAGCTCACCCCGGGACAGCATAAACTATGGCTACACCTTC. Translating it yields CASSPRDSINYGYTF.

This chain uses TRBV10-2 with TRBJ2-3, with 8 bases matching TRBD2. The CDR3 runs to 17 residues. The trim removed 3 bases at V and 2 bases at J, leaving 10 bases unmatched. CDR1 and CDR2 from the germline V gene are WSHSY and SAAADI. The CDR3 is CASSDPYSGDITDTQYF. The CDR3 DNA reads TGCGCCAGCAGTGATCCTTATAGCGGGGACATCACAGATACGCAGTATTTT.

The V and J genes are TRBV4-2 and TRBJ2-7; D perhaps matches TRBD2 (5 bases). CDR3 length: 13 residues. Germline V gene lookup returns CDR1 LGHNA and CDR2 YNFKEQ. Trimming took off 0 bases at V and 6 bases at J, with 9 bases between the two ends. The CDR3, as DNA: TGTGCCAGCAGCCAAGAGATGCGGGCCGAGCAGTACTTC. Translation: CASSQEMRAEQYF.

The chain recombines TRBV6-1 with TRBJ2-7, with 9 bases lining up with TRBD1. The CDR3 is made up of 15 amino acids. Trimming cost V 1 base and J 2 bases; bases outside gene matches: 3. Germline V gene sequence: CDR1 MNHNS, CDR2 SASEGT. CDR3 in DNA: TGTGCCAGCAGTGAAGGCGGGACAGGGACCTACGAGCAGTACTTC. This gives the protein CASSEGGTGTYEQYF.

V gene TRBV5-1 combines with J gene TRBJ2-5; 10 positions agree with TRBD1. Germline trimming cut 0 bases from V and 4 bases from J; bases unmatched to any gene: 9. Germline-derived CDR1 and CDR2 are SGHRS and YFSETQ. CDR3 length: 17 amino acids. The DNA for the CDR3 is TGCGCCAGCAGCTTGGACTTTGTGGGACAGGGGTCAGAGACCCAGTACTTC. Translation: CASSLDFVGQGSETQYF. Filled out from reference TRBV5-1 and TRBJ2-5, the complete variable domain reads KAGVTQTPRYLIKTRGQQVTLSCSPISGHRSVSWYQQTPGQGLQFLFEYFSETQRNKGNFPGRFSGRQFSNSRSEMNVSTLELGDSALYLCASSLDFVGQGSETQYFGPGTRLLVL.

This clone was observed a single time. This chain uses TRBV5-1 with TRBJ2-5; 8 nucleotides align to TRBD2. The CDR3 extends over 14 amino acids. Germline V gives CDR1 SGHRS, CDR2 YFSETQ. V lost 4 bases to trimming and J lost 3 bases; unmatched junction nucleotides: 5. Here the CDR3 DNA reads TGCGCCAGCAGCCCACGAGCGGGGGAAGAGACCCAGTACTTC. It translates to CASSPRAGEETQYF.

The chain carries TRBV30 and TRBJ1-5; weak D call: TRBD1 (6 bases). The V end lost 2 bases, the J end lost 1 base, and 15 bases lay between the germline ends. The CDR3 is 16 amino acids. Germline values: CDR1 GTSNPN, CDR2 SVGIG (reference sequence). CDR3 coding DNA: TGTGCCTGGAGTATACAGGGTGGCGCGAGCAATCAGCCCCAGCATTTT. This gives the protein CAWSIQGGASNQPQHF.

This sequence joins TRBV4-2 and TRBJ1-6, with TRBD1 as a possible D gene (5 bases). The CDR3 is 18 residues long. Germline lookup yields CDR1 LGHNA and CDR2 YNFKEQ. The ends were cut back, 1 base at V and 9 bases at J, with 22 bases in the middle. The CDR3 spells CASSQGNQGSGNRSPLHF. CDR3 coding DNA: TGTGCCAGCAGCCAAGGGAACCAGGGATCAGGGAATCGTTCACCCCTCCACTTT.

This chain links TRBV5-1 with TRBJ1-6; tentative D call: TRBD1 (6 bases). The length of the CDR3 is 13 residues. Germline V lookup: CDR1 SGHRS, CDR2 YFSETQ. V was trimmed by 4 bases and J by 8 bases, leaving 10 bases between them. CDR3 nucleotides: TGCGCCAGCAGCCTGAAGGGGGATTCACCCCTCCACTTT. Its protein is CASSLKGDSPLHF.

This sequence joins TRBV27 and TRBJ1-1; D gene ambiguous. CDR3 length: 14 amino acids. CDR1 is MNHEY and CDR2 is SMNVEV in the germline V gene (reference sequence). Trimming removed 2 bases at V and 3 bases at J, with 10 bases between. The CDR3 region is CASSLGRPDTEAFF. The CDR3 DNA follows: TGTGCCAGCAGTTTAGGGCGTCCGGACACTGAAGCTTTCTTT.

The chain uses TRBV30 and TRBJ1-4, with a tentative D call TRBD1 (5 bases). This CDR3 contains 13 residues. CDR1 is GTSNPN, CDR2 SVGIG, per germline (reference sequence). Deletions cut 5 bases from V and 6 bases from J, with 13 bases between. DNA for the CDR3: TGTGCCTGGGGCCGGGGGATCTATGAAAAACTGTTTTTT. It yields the protein CAWGRGIYEKLFF.

The gene calls are TRBV18 and TRBJ2-1, with D perhaps TRBD2 (5 bases). V lost 6 bases and J 4 bases, leaving 13 bases between the germline ends. Germline V CDR1 and CDR2: KGHSH, LQKENI. This CDR3 is 14 amino acids long. CDR3 sequence (DNA): TGTGCCAGCTCCCTTAGCCCGGGGTACAATGAGCAGTTCTTC. Translation: CASSLSPGYNEQFF.

This chain connects TRBV4-1 to TRBJ1-6; D is undetermined. Trimming pared 0 bases from V and 2 bases from J, leaving 14 bases between. CDR3 length equals 18 residues. Germline loops: CDR1 MGHRA, CDR2 YSYEKL. The CDR3 sequence: CASSQDPRAYTYNSPLHF. CDR3 sequence (DNA): TGCGCCAGCAGCCAAGATCCGAGGGCTTACACCTATAATTCACCCCTCCACTTT.

V is TRBV5-6 and J is TRBJ2-1; D is uncertain. The CDR3 is 13 amino acids. Germline CDR1 is SGHDT and CDR2 is YYEEEE. V lost 2 bases, J lost 9 bases, and 12 bases lay in between. Written as DNA, the CDR3 is TGTGCCAGCAGCTTAGGCGGAACGGGTGAGCAGTTCTTC. Translated, it gives CASSLGGTGEQFF. The entire variable domain, with the rest obtained from reference TRBV5-6 and TRBJ2-1, is as follows: DAGVTQSPTHLIKTRGQQVTLRCSPKSGHDTVSWYQQALGQGPQFIFQYYEEEERQRGNFPDRFSGHQFPNYSSELNVNALLLGDSALYLCASSLGGTGEQFFGPGTRLTVL.

This chain connects TRBV2 to TRBJ1-2; a possible D gene is TRBD1 (5 bases). CDR3 length: 13 amino acids. V was pared by 7 bases and J by 1 base, with 10 bases between. In germline, CDR1 is SNHLY, CDR2 FYNNEI. The CDR3 reads CASTWGSNYGYTF. Here the CDR3 DNA reads TGTGCCAGCACTTGGGGCAGTAACTATGGCTACACCTTC.

V and J are TRBV19 and TRBJ2-7; the match to TRBD1 covers 11 bases. The CDR3 sequence is 15 residues long. CDR1 is LNHDA, CDR2 SQIVND, per germline (reference sequence). V was clipped by 4 bases and J by 2 bases; unmatched bases: 4. CDR3 loop: CASSTRGQGAYEQYF. The CDR3 coding sequence is TGTGCCAGTAGTACACGGGGACAGGGGGCCTACGAGCAGTACTTC.